The source of this TCR beta chain is a study of T cell responses to AZD1222 COVID-19 vaccine. Findings and limits, study-wide: Clonal diversity was possibly underestimated, and the donors were mostly white British, with more females.

V lost 4 bases and J lost 3, with 10 bases in between. The CDR3 totals 13 residues. The germline gives CDR1 SGHDN, CDR2 FVKESK. The table came from immunoSEQ multiplex PCR; TCRdb's copy has only in-frame clones and leaves some out. The sample holds fewer than 120,000 clones, 81% seen once. Worth noting for this clone: The antigen remains undetermined.

This chain connects TRBV14 to TRBJ2-7; tentatively, D is TRBD2 (5 bases). This receptor was taken from an adult in good health. This material consisted of peripheral blood, taken on day 0 of AZD1222 vaccination. CDR3 residues: CASSPSGVYEQYF. CDR3 in DNA: TGTGCCAGCAGCCCATCCGGGGTCTACGAGCAGTACTTC.